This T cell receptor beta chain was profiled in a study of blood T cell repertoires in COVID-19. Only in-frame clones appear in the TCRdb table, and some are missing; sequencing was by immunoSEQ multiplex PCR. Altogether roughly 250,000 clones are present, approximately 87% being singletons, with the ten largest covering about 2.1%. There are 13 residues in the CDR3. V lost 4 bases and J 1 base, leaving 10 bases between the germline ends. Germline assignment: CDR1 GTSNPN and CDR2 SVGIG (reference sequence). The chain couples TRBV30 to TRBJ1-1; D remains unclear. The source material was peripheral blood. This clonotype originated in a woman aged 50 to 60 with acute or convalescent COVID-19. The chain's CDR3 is CAWMVQSNTEAFF. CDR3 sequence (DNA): TGTGCCTGGATGGTGCAGTCGAACACTGAAGCTTTCTTT.